The sequence of this TCR beta chain was determined in a study of OX40 agonist ivuxolimab in advanced cancers. Background on the study: Enrollees could have had prior anti-PD-1, anti-PD-L1 or anti-CTLA-4 therapy, which more than 30% had received. Study-level points and caveats: Low normalized T-cell clonal expansion was additionally recorded for some nonresponders.

Comment on this clone: What it binds is unknown.

The CDR3 extends over 17 amino acids. V lost 0 bases to trimming and J lost 3 bases; unmatched junction nucleotides: 7. The V gene's germline CDR1 is SGHRS and CDR2 YFSETQ. Only in-frame clones appear in the TCRdb table, and some are missing; sequencing was by immunoSEQ multiplex PCR. The sample records over 70,000 clones, approximately 90% being singletons. This material consisted of CD4+ or CD8+ T cells sorted from blood, taken in a trial of the OX40 agonist ivuxolimab. The source is an adult with an advanced solid tumor such as melanoma, head and neck, liver or kidney cancer. The chain employs TRBV5-1 and TRBJ2-3; 10 bases agree with TRBD2. The CDR3 DNA follows: TGCGCCAGCAGCTTGGGTCTAGCGGGAGTAGGAACAGATACGCAGTATTTT. It translates to CASSLGLAGVGTDTQYF.